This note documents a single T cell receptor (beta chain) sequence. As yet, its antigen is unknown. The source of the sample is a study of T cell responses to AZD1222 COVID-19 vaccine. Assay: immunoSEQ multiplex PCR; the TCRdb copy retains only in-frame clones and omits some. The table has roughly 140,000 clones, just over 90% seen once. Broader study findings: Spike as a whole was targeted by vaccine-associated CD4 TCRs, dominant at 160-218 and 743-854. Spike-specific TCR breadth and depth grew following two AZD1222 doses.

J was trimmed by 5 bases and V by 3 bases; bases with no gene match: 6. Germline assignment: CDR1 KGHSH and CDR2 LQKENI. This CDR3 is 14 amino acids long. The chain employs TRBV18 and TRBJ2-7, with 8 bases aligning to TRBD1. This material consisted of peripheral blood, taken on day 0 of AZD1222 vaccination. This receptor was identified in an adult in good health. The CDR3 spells CASSPSAGGDEQYF. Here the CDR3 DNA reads TGTGCCAGCTCACCGTCGGCAGGGGGCGACGAGCAGTACTTC. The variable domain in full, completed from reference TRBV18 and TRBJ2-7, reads NAGVMQNPRHLVRRRGQEARLRCSPMKGHSHVYWYRQLPEEGLKFMVYLQKENIIDESGMPKERFSAEFPKEGPSILRIQQVVRGDSAAYFCASSPSAGGDEQYFGPGTRLTVT.